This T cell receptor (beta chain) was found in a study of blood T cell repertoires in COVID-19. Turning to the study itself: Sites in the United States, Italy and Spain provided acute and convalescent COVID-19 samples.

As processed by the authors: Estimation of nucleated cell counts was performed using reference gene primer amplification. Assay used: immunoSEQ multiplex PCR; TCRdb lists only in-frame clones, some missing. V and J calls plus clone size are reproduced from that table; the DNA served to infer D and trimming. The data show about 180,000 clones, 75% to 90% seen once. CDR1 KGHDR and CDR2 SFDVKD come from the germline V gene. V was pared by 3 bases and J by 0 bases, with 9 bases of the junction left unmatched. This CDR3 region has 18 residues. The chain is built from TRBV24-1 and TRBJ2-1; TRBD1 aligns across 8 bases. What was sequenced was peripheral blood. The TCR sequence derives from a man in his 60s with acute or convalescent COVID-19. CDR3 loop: CATSDTVWTGSSYNEQFF. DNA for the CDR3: TGTGCCACCAGTGATACGGTTTGGACAGGGAGCTCCTACAATGAGCAGTTCTTC.